A single T cell receptor beta chain is shown here with its context. Ten or more counts support this clonotype. No antigen is known for it. No base qualities exist here, and no much larger clone lies one base off it. The germline V gene yields ENHRY for CDR1 and SYGVKD for CDR2. V was cut back by 1 base and J by 5 bases, leaving a gap of 6 bases between them. The CDR3 covers 13 residues, taking in both the cysteine and the phenylalanine. Just the 39-base CDR3 DNA is kept, in frame starting at base 1. According to the study, the label for this sample's treatment or condition signals: live attenuated yellow fever vaccine strain. PBMCs were isolated from peripheral blood using a standard Ficoll-Paque protocol. Dynabeads CD4 and CD8 positive selection kits were used to isolate the CD4 and CD8 T-cell fractions. RNA was extracted with TriZol from bulk PBMCs, CD4 and CD8 fractions, and dextramer-positive and dextramer-negative fractions.

The data were obtained in a study of T cells after yellow fever vaccination (dated by TCRdb to between 2018 and 2021). Describing the broader study: The SMART-Seq v4 Ultra Low Input RNA kit was used to prepare libraries from fractions with low cell numbers. To follow T-cell clones before and after both primary and booster YFV17D yellow fever vaccination, bulk TCR alpha and beta repertoires underwent longitudinal sequencing. Two healthy male donors, one aged 18 to 30 and one aged 30 to 40 years, made up the cohort. Bulk PBMC replicates and cell subsets were isolated from blood drawn at multiple timepoints before and after both primary and secondary immunization. Summary of the overall study and its limitations: Because only two donors were included in the study, the extent to which the findings can be generalized is limited. FACS-sorted repertoires could contain abundant contaminating clonotypes from the bulk population, so computational filtering was required. A small fraction of clonotypes showed up in both the CD4 and CD8 compartments, probably as a result of convergent recombination. Compared with the primary T-cell response, the secondary T-cell response was faster but weaker, reaching its peak on day 5 rather than on day 15. Most clones expanded after primary vaccination (96% of CD4 and around 88% of CD8) were re-detected after the booster, suggesting that broad memory maintenance occurred.

Sequencing instrument: Illumina NovaSeq 6000. TCR cDNA was synthesized by 5'RACE template switching, which introduced a universal primer site and unique molecular identifiers. cDNA synthesis was primed from both the TCR alpha and TCR beta constant segments. Two PCR steps were used to amplify libraries, with sample barcodes and sequencing adapters being added in the second step. Libraries were sequenced on Illumina HiSeq 2500 (2x100 bp) or NovaSeq (2x150 bp). On the authors' methods: Demultiplexing of reads and collapsing into UMI consensus sequences were performed with MIGEC, and V(D)J alignment was carried out with MiXCR. Clonotypes responding to the vaccine were identified with edgeR on replicate PBMC samples, with the criteria of FDR below 0.01 and a log2 fold change above 5 up to day 15. Each bulk clonotype received a CD4 or CD8 identity based on whether the sequenced CD4 or CD8 repertoire contained that clonotype at higher abundance. Starting from the raw public reads, TCRdb applied fastp trimming at Q25, assembled clones with MiXCR and retained in-frame beta chains. Duplicate CDR3 protein sequences are folded into a single record with the most common DNA and genes. What appears here as the V and J calls and clone size reflects TCRdb's work, not the paper's. The sample table shows some 240,000 distinct CDR3 sequences, and roughly 5% are seen once. Clones ranked in the top ten supply roughly 3.4% of the sample.

Material: CD4+ T cells sorted from PBMCs, obtained on the day of the yellow fever booster vaccination. The V gene is TRBV10-3 and the J gene is TRBJ2-1; TRBD2 might be the D gene, on 6 matching bases. This TCR derives from a man between 18 and 29 years old who received the YFV17D yellow fever vaccine. The CDR3 reads CAISELADNEQFF. At the DNA level, the sequence is TGTGCCATCAGTGAGTTAGCGGACAATGAGCAGTTCTTC.